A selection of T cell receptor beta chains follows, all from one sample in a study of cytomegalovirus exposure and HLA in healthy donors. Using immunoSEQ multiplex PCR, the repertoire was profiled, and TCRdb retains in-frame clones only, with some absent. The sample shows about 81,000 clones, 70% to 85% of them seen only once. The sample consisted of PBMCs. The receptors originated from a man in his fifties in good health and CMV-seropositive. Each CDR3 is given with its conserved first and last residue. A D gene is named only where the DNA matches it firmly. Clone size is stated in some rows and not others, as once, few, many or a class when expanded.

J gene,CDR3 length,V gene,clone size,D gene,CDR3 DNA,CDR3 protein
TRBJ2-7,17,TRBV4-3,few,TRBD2,TGCGCCAGCAGCCAAGTATGGCTAGCGGGAGGTCTCGACGAGCAGTACTTC,CASSQVWLAGGLDEQYF
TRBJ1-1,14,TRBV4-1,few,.,TGCGCCAGCAGCCCCGGGACACTGAACACTGAAGCTTTCTTT,CASSPGTLNTEAFF
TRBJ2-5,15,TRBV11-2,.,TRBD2,TGTGCCAGCAGCTTATCACTAGCGGGAAAAGAGACCCAGTACTTC,CASSLSLAGKETQYF
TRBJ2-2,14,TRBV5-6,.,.,TGTGCCAGCAGCTTGATGAGGAACACCGGGGAGCTGTTTTTT,CASSLMRNTGELFF
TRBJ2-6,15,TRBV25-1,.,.,TGTGCCAGCGGAAGGAGTGGCTCTGGGGCCAACGTCCTGACTTTC,CASGRSGSGANVLTF
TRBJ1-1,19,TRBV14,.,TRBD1,TGTGCCAGCAGCCAAGTCGCGCGGGTAAATCGGGACAGGGGAGCTGAAGCTTTCTTT,CASSQVARVNRDRGAEAFF
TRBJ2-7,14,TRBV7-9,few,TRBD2,TGTGCCAGCAAGACTAGCGGCAACTCCTACGAGCAGTACTTC,CASKTSGNSYEQYF
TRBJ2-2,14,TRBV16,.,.,TGTGCCGGCAGCCAATTCCCGACAGCCGGGGAGCTGTTTTTT,CAGSQFPTAGELFF
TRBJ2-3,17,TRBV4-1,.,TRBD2,TGCGCCAGCAGCCAGCCCCGGGAGGCGGGAGTTAAAGATACGCAGTATTTT,CASSQPREAGVKDTQYF
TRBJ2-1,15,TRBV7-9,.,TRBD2,TGTGCCAGCAGCCGTCCGGGGACTAGAGTTACTGAGCAGTTCTTC,CASSRPGTRVTEQFF
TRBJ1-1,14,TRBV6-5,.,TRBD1,TGTGCCAGCAGCGTAGGACAGGGAGTTACTGAAGCTTTCTTT,CASSVGQGVTEAFF
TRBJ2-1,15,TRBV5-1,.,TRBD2,TGCGCCAGCTCCCCGGGGACTAGCGGCTACAATGAGCAGTTCTTC,CASSPGTSGYNEQFF
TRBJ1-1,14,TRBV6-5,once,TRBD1,TGTGCCAGCAGTACCAACAGGGGTCCCGCTGAAGCTTTCTTT,CASSTNRGPAEAFF
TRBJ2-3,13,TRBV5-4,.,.,TGTGCCAGCAGCTTAGGAGGGAAAGATACGCAGTATTTT,CASSLGGKDTQYF
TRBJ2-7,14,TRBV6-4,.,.,TGTGCCAGCACTTCCCGACAGGCGCCCTACGAGCAGTACTTC,CASTSRQAPYEQYF
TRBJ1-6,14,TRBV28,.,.,TGTGCCAGCTCAAGGGGCAGTTTTAATTCACCCCTCCACTTT,CASSRGSFNSPLHF
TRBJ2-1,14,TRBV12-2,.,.,TGTGCAAGTCGCTATCCGGGACTAGCGCTTAGGCAGTTCTTC,CASRYPGLALRQFF
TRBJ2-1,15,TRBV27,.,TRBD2,TGTGCCAGCAGTTTAACGACTAGCGGGAGTGGAAAACAGTTCTTC,CASSLTTSGSGKQFF
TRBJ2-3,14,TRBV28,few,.,TGTGCCAGCAGTTGGGGCAGGAGCACAGATACGCAGTATTTT,CASSWGRSTDTQYF
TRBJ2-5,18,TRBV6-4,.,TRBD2,TGTGCCAGCAGTGACCCAACGGGAGGGCCAGCGATGCAAGAGACCCAGTACTTC,CASSDPTGGPAMQETQYF
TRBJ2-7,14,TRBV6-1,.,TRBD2,TGTGCCAGCAGTACGCGACTAGCGGGGGACGAGCAGTACTTC,CASSTRLAGDEQYF
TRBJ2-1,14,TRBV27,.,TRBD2,TGTGCCAGCAGTTTTGGGGGGGTCGGTAATGAGCAGTTCTTC,CASSFGGVGNEQFF
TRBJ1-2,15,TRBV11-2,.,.,TGTGCCAGCAGCTTATTGGGGCAGACAAACTATGGCTACACCTTC,CASSLLGQTNYGYTF
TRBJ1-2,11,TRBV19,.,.,TGTGCCAGTAGTACGGGACTAGGCTACACCTTC,CASSTGLGYTF
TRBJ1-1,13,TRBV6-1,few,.,TGTGCCAGCAGCGTGACAGTGAACACTGAAGCTTTCTTT,CASSVTVNTEAFF
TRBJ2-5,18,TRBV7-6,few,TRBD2,TGTGCCAGCAGCACAGGGGGGACTAGCGGGAGATTGGAAGAGACCCAGTACTTC,CASSTGGTSGRLEETQYF
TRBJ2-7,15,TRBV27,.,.,TGTGCCAGCAGTTTATGGGGGGACCCTTCCTACGAGCAGTACTTC,CASSLWGDPSYEQYF
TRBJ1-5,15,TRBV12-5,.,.,TGTGCTAGTGGGAAGGAGGGTAGGGGCAATCAGCCCCAGCATTTT,CASGKEGRGNQPQHF
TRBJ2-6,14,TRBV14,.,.,TGTGCCAGCAGCCAAGATCTGGGGGCCAACGTCCTGACTTTC,CASSQDLGANVLTF
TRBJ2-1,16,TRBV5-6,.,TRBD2,TGTGCCAGCAGCCGGGACGGGACTACCCTATACAATGAGCAGTTCTTC,CASSRDGTTLYNEQFF
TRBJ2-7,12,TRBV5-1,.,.,TGCGCCAGCAGCTCACCAGGGCCCGAGCAGTACTTC,CASSSPGPEQYF
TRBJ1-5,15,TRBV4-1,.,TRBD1,TGCGCCAGCAGCCAAGACAGGGGGGTTTATGCCCCCCAGCATTTT,CASSQDRGVYAPQHF
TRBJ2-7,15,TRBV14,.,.,TGTGCCAGCAGCCAGTTACTGGGCCCTACCTACGAGCAGTACTTC,CASSQLLGPTYEQYF
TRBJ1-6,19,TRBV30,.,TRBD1,TGTGCCTGGAGTCCTCGGACCGGGACAGGGCAAATTAGTAATTCACCCCTCCACTTT,CAWSPRTGTGQISNSPLHF
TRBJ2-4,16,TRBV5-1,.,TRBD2,TGCGCCAGCACCAATCCGGGGGGTAACGCCAAAAACAGTCAGTACTTC,CASTNPGGNAKNSQYF
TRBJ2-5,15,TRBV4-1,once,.,TGCGCCAGCAGCCAAGAGTTTCCGACTAGAGAGACCCAGTACTTC,CASSQEFPTRETQYF
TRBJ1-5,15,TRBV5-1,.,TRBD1,TGCGCCAGCAGCTTGGTGGGACAGCCCAATCAGCCCCAGCATTTT,CASSLVGQPNQPQHF
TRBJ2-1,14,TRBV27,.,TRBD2,TGTGCCAGCAGTTCCTCTAGCGGGATCAATGAGCAGTTCTTC,CASSSSSGINEQFF
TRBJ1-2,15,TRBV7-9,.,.,TGTGCCAGCAGCTACGACAGCCTAGGGTCCTATGGCTACACCTTC,CASSYDSLGSYGYTF
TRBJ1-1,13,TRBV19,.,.,TGTGCCAGTAGCACGACAGTGAACACTGAAGCTTTCTTT,CASSTTVNTEAFF
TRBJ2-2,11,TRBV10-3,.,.,TGTGCCATCAGTGGAGGGCTAGAGCTGTTTTTT,CAISGGLELFF
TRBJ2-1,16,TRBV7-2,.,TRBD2,TGTGCCAGCAGAGAAAAAAAAAGCGGGGGGGGAAATGAGCAGTTCTTC,CASREKKSGGGNEQFF
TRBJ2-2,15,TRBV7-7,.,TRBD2,TGTGCCAGCAGGTCTAGCGGGAGGGCCTCGGGGGAGCTGTTTTTT,CASRSSGRASGELFF
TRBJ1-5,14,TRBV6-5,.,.,TGTGCCAGCAGATCACAGGGTTCCAATCAGCCCCAGCATTTT,CASRSQGSNQPQHF
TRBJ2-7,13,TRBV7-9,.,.,TGTTCCAGCAGCTTAGGACTATCCTACGAGCAGTACTTC,CSSSLGLSYEQYF